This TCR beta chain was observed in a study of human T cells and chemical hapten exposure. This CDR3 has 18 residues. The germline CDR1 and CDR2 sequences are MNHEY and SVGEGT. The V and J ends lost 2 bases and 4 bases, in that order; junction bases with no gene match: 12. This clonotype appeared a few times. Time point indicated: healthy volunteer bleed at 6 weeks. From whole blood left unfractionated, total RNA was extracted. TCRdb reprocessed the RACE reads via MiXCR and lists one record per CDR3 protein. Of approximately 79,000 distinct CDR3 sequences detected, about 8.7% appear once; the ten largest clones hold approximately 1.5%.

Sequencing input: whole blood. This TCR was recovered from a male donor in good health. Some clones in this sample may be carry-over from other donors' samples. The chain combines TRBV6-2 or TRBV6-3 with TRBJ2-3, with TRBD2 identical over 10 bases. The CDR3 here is CASSYLQRGGYMADTQYF. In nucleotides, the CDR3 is TGTGCCAGCAGTTACCTCCAGCGGGGGGGTTATATGGCAGATACGCAGTATTTT.